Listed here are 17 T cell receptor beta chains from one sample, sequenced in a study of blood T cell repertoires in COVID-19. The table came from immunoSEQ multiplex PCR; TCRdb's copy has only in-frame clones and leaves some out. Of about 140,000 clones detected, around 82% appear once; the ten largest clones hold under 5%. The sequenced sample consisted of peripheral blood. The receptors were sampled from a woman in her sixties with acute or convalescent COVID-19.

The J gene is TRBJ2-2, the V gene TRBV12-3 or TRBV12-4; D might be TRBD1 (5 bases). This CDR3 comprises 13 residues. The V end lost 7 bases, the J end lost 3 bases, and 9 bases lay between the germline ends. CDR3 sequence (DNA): TGTGCCAGCACCCAGGGTTACACCGGGGAGCTGTTTTTT. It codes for CASTQGYTGELFF.

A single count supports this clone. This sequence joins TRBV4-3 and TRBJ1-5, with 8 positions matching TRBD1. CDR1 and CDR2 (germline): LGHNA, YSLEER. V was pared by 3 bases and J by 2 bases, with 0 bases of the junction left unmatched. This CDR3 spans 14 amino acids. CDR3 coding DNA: TGCGCCAGCAGCCAGGACAGGGGCAATCAGCCCCAGCATTTT. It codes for CASSQDRGNQPQHF.

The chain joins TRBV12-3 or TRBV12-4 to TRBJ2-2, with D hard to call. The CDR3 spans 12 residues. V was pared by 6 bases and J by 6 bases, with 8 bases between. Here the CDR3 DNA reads TGTGCCAGCAGCTATTTGCCCGGGGAGCTGTTTTTT. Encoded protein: CASSYLPGELFF.

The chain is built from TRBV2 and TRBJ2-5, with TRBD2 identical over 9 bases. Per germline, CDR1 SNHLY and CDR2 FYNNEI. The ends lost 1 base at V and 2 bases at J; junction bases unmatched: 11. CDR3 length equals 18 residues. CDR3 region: CASSEVASGTYPQETQYF. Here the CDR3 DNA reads TGTGCCAGCAGTGAAGTGGCTAGCGGGACATATCCACAAGAGACCCAGTACTTC.

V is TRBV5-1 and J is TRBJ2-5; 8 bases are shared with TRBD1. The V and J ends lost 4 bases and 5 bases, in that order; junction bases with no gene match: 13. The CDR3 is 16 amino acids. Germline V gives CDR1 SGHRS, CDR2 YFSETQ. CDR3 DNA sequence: TGCGCCAGCAGCGGGGGGACAGGAAACGGGCGGGAGACCCAGTACTTC. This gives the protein CASSGGTGNGRETQYF.

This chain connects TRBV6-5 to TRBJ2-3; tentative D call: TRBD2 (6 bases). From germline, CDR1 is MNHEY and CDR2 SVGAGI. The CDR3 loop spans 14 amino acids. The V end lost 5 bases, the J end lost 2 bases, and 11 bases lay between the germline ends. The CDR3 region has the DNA TGTGCCAGCAGTCTCCGGCGGGACACAGATACGCAGTATTTT. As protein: CASSLRRDTDTQYF.

In DNA, the CDR3 is TGTGCCAGTAGTAGGAGGATGGGAGGCTACACCTTC. The encoded protein is CASSRRMGGYTF. The V gene is TRBV19, the J gene TRBJ1-2; D not resolved. V lost 4 bases and J 8 bases, leaving 11 bases between the germline ends. Germline CDR1 LNHDA, CDR2 SQIVND (reference sequence). The CDR3 covers 12 residues.

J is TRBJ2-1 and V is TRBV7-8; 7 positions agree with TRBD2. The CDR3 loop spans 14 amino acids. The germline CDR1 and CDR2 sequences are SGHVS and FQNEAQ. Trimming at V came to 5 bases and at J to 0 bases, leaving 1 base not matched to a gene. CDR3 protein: CASSGGSSYNEQFF. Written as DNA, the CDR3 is TGTGCCAGCAGCGGCGGGAGCTCCTACAATGAGCAGTTCTTC.

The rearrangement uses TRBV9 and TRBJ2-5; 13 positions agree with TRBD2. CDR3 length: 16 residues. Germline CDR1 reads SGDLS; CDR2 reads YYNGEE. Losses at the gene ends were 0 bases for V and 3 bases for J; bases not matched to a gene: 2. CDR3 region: CASSVGGLAGEETQYF. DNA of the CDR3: TGTGCCAGCAGCGTAGGTGGACTAGCGGGGGAAGAGACCCAGTACTTC.

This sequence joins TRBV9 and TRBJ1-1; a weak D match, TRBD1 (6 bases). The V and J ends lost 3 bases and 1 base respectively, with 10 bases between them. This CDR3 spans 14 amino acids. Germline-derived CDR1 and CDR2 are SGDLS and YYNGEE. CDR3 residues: CASSGGHRNTEAFF. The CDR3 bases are TGTGCCAGCAGCGGGGGACATAGGAACACTGAAGCTTTCTTT.

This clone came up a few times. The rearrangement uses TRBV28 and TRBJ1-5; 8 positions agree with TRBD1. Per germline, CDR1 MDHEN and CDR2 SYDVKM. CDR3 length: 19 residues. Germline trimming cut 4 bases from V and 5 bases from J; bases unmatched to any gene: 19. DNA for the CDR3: TGTGCCAGCAGTTCTGAGACAGGGGTCGCCAGACCTAGGGATCAGCCCCAGCATTTT. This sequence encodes CASSSETGVARPRDQPQHF. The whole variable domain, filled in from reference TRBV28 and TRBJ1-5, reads DVKVTQSSRYLVKRTGEKVFLECVQDMDHENMFWYRQDPGLGLRLIYFSYDVKMKEKGDIPEGYSVSREKKERFSLILESASTNQTSMYLCASSSETGVARPRDQPQHFGDGTRLSIL.

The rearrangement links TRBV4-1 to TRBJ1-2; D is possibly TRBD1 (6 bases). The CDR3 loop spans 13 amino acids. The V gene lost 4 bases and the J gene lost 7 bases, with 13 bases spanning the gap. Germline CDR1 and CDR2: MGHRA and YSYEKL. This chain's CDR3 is CASSPQGLGGYTF. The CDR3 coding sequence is TGCGCCAGCAGCCCCCAGGGGCTCGGTGGCTACACCTTC.

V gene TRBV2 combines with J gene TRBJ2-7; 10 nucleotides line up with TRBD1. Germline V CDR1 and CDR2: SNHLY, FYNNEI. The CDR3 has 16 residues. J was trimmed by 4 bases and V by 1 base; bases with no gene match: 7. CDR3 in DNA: TGTGCCAGCAGTGAAGGAAGGACAGGGGGGATTTACGAGCAGTACTTC. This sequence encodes CASSEGRTGGIYEQYF. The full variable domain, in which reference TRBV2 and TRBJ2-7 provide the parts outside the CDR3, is EPEVTQTPSHQVTQMGQEVILRCVPISNHLYFYWYRQILGQKVEFLVSFYNNEISEKSEIFDDQFSVERPDGSNFTLKIRSTKLEDSAMYFCASSEGRTGGIYEQYFGPGTRLTVT.

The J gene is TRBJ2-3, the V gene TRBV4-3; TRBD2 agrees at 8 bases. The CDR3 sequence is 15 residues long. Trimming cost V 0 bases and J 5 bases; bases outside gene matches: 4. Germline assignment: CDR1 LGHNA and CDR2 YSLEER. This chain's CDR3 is CASSQDPAGGDTQYF. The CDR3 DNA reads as TGCGCCAGCAGCCAAGACCCGGCGGGAGGAGATACGCAGTATTTT.

The CDR3, as DNA: TGCAGCGTCTACACCCCCCCAGGGAACTATGGCTACACCTTC. Translating gives CSVYTPPGNYGYTF. The J gene is TRBJ1-2, the V gene TRBV29-1, with a weak D call TRBD1 (5 bases). CDR1 is SQVTM and CDR2 is ANQGSEA in the germline V gene. CDR3 length: 14 residues. V shed 6 bases and J shed 2 bases, with 16 bases lying between them. The full variable domain, its missing parts supplied by reference TRBV29-1 and TRBJ1-2, is SAVISQKPSRDICQRGTSLTIQCQVDSQVTMMFWYRQQPGQSLTLIATANQGSEATYESGFVIDKFPISRPNLTFSTLTVSNMSPEDSSIYLCSVYTPPGNYGYTFGSGTRLTVV.

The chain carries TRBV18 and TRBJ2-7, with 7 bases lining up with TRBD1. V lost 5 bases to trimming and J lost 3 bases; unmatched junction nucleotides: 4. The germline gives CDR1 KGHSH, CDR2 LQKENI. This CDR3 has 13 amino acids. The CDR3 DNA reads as TGTGCCAGCTCAGCCGGGACAGACTACGAGCAGTACTTC. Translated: CASSAGTDYEQYF.

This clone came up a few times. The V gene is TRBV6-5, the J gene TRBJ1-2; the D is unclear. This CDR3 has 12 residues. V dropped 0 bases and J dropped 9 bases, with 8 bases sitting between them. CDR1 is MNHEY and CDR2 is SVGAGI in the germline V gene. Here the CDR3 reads CASSYSGGRYTF. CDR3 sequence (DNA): TGTGCCAGCAGTTACTCGGGCGGGCGCTACACCTTC.